The 26 T cell receptor beta chains reported below all come from one sample, sequenced in a study of post-analysis software for immune sequencing data (dated by TCRdb to 2014 to 2015). For these receptors, no antigen is known. Library preparation used PCR. The instrument given in TCRdb is Illumina HiSeq 2500. Unique molecular identifiers were incorporated into TCR beta cDNA libraries to reduce PCR and sequencing biases. The public reads were reprocessed in TCRdb via fastp at Q25 and MiXCR, keeping in-frame beta chains. Identical CDR3 proteins give one entry, which carries the most common genes and DNA. Within this sample are roughly 410,000 distinct CDR3 sequences, with around a third of them counted one time only. In total, the top ten clones hold about an eighth of the sample. Results the study describes overall, beyond this receptor: A few TRBV segments, including TRBV5-6, TRBV5-1 and TRBV20-1, were significantly more frequent in patients than controls.

The specimen sequenced was blood. The origin of the receptors is a girl aged 5-17 years with multiple sclerosis.

The V call is TRBV9, the J call TRBJ2-7, with TRBD2 identical over 12 bases. The CDR3 covers 20 residues. CDR1 is SGDLS and CDR2 is YYNGEE in the germline V gene. Losses at the gene ends were 5 bases for V and 0 bases for J; bases not matched to a gene: 18. This chain's CDR3 is CASSAHPSLAGGGTSYEQYF. The CDR3 nucleotides read TGTGCCAGCAGTGCCCACCCGTCACTAGCGGGGGGCGGAACCTCCTACGAGCAGTACTTC.

The chain combines TRBV6-5 with TRBJ1-1; 9 bases match TRBD1. The germline V gene encodes CDR1 MNHEY and CDR2 SVGAGI. The CDR3 runs to 16 residues. V was clipped by 2 bases and J by 1 base; unmatched bases: 5. Written as DNA, the CDR3 is TGTGCCAGCAGTTACGTCGGACAGGGGACGAACACTGAAGCTTTCTTT. Translating gives CASSYVGQGTNTEAFF.

This clonotype was counted only a few times. The chain carries TRBV12-3 or TRBV12-4 and TRBJ2-7; D is undetermined. V dropped 1 base and J dropped 5 bases, with 9 bases sitting between them. There are 13 residues in the CDR3. This CDR3 is CASSLGVLDEQYF. CDR3 DNA: TGTGCCAGCAGTTTAGGAGTGTTGGACGAGCAGTACTTC.

V gene TRBV4-1 combines with J gene TRBJ1-2, with D unresolved. Per germline, CDR1 MGHRA and CDR2 YSYEKL. The CDR3 totals 13 residues. Trimming cost V 1 base and J 4 bases, with 7 bases left between them. CDR3 DNA sequence: TGCGCCAGCAGCCAAGTCGGAAGCTATGGCTACACCTTC. Protein: CASSQVGSYGYTF.

The rearrangement uses TRBV5-1 and TRBJ1-6; 8 bases map to TRBD1. Germline CDR1 reads SGHRS; CDR2 reads YFSETQ. This CDR3 region has 18 residues. V lost 4 bases, J lost 8 bases, and 17 bases stayed unmatched. The CDR3, as DNA: TGCGCCAGCAGCCCCTCGAGTCGGACAGGGCGGCGGTATTCACCCCTCCACTTT. As protein: CASSPSSRTGRRYSPLHF.

Details on this clonotype: The germline gene is not matched at one end of the junction; a read error may be the cause. The V and J genes are TRBV12-3 or TRBV12-4 and TRBJ1-2; 7 nucleotides agree with TRBD1. CDR3 length: 13 residues. This CDR3 reads CASSRGQAYSYTF. The DNA of the CDR3 is TGTGCCAGCAGCCGCGGACAGGCCTATAGCTACACCTTC.

The chain is built from TRBV27 and TRBJ1-2; D might be TRBD1 (6 bases). Trimming removed 5 bases at V and 4 bases at J, with 17 bases between. Germline-derived CDR1 and CDR2 are MNHEY and SMNVEV (reference sequence). The length of the CDR3 is 15 residues. This CDR3 reads CASSPGTLLSYGYTF. CDR3 bases: TGTGCCAGCAGTCCAGGGACACTACTCAGCTATGGCTACACCTTC.

Remarks on this clonotype: This sequence may be a read error, since a much larger clone differs from it by one base. This chain uses TRBV7-3 with TRBJ2-1; TRBD2 might be the D (6 bases). CDR1 SGHTA and CDR2 FQGTGA come from the germline V gene. The CDR3 covers 15 residues. The CDR3 sequence: CAGSLGGASYNEQFF. The CDR3 DNA reads TGTGCCGGCAGCTTAGGCGGGGCCTCCTACAATGAGCAGTTCTTC.

In its sample, this clonotype was seen a few times. The CDR3 DNA follows: TGTGCCAGCAGCTGGGGCTTCGAGGAGACCCAGTACTTC. It is translated as CASSWGFEETQYF. The chain is built from TRBV5-5 and TRBJ2-5; possible D gene TRBD1, 5 bases. The CDR3 consists of 13 residues. V was pared by 3 bases and J by 5 bases, with 11 bases between. Per the germline V gene, CDR1 is SGHKS and CDR2 is YYEKEE (reference sequence).

This clonotype was counted between two and nine times. The chain is built from TRBV29-1 and TRBJ2-7; TRBD1 aligns across 8 bases. The CDR3 sequence is 11 residues long. In germline, CDR1 is SQVTM, CDR2 ANQGSEA. The trim removed 7 bases at V and 7 bases at J, leaving 6 bases unmatched. The CDR3 DNA sequence: TGCAGCGCCGCGGACAGGGATGAGCAGTACTTC. Encoded protein: CSAADRDEQYF.

The chain links TRBV28 to TRBJ2-7, with 7 bases fitting TRBD1. CDR3 length: 16 amino acids. The J segment lost 1 base and the V segment lost 4 bases, leaving 10 bases of the junction unmatched. The V gene's germline CDR1 is MDHEN and CDR2 SYDVKM. The CDR3 nucleotides read TGTGCCAGCAGTTCCCCCTCGACAGGGAAGTCCTACGAGCAGTACTTC. Its protein is CASSSPSTGKSYEQYF.

This clonotype was observed once. V gene TRBV11-2 combines with J gene TRBJ2-2; 12 bases align to TRBD1. The CDR3 sequence is 19 residues long. The germline V gene has CDR1 SGHAT and CDR2 FQNNGV. The ends lost 0 bases at V and 4 bases at J; junction bases unmatched: 9. In nucleotides, the CDR3 is TGTGCCAGCAGCTTAGAGGGACAGGGGGCTTTATGGGGCACCGGGGAGCTGTTTTTT. Translation gives CASSLEGQGALWGTGELFF.

The gene calls are TRBV7-3 and TRBJ2-3, with TRBD1 as a possible D gene (5 bases). CDR3 length: 14 amino acids. Germline CDR1 reads SGHTA; CDR2 reads FQGTGA. The V and J ends lost 5 bases and 5 bases respectively, with 14 bases between them. CDR3 loop: CASSQHMGLDTQYF. The CDR3, as DNA: TGTGCCAGCAGCCAGCACATGGGGCTAGATACGCAGTATTTT.

This clonotype was seen only a few times. The rearrangement links TRBV15 to TRBJ1-2; D might be TRBD1 (6 bases). Germline CDR1 and CDR2: LNHNV and YYDKDF (reference sequence). The V gene lost 5 bases and the J gene lost 0 bases, with 13 bases spanning the gap. The CDR3 covers 15 residues. CDR3 in amino acids: CATSRDRSTNYGYTF. The CDR3 region has the DNA TGTGCCACCAGCCGCGACAGGAGTACTAACTATGGCTACACCTTC.

This clonotype was seen a handful of times. V and J are TRBV14 and TRBJ2-5; D is ambiguous. V lost 3 bases, J lost 5 bases, and 7 bases lay in between. CDR1 is SGHDN, CDR2 FVKESK, per germline. The CDR3 has 12 amino acids. CDR3 in DNA: TGTGCCAGCAGCCATGAAGGGGAGACCCAGTACTTC. Translating gives CASSHEGETQYF. The entire variable domain, with the rest obtained from reference TRBV14 and TRBJ2-5, is as follows: EAGVTQFPSHSVIEKGQTVTLRCDPISGHDNLYWYRRVMGKEIKFLLHFVKESKQDESGMPNNRFLAERTGGTYSTLKVQPAELEDSGVYFCASSHEGETQYFGPGTRLLVL.

This clonotype was seen just once. The chain carries TRBV7-3 and TRBJ1-4; the D gene is possibly TRBD1 (5 bases). V lost 5 bases and J 0 bases, leaving 16 bases between the germline ends. The CDR3 has 17 amino acids. Germline V gives CDR1 SGHTA, CDR2 FQGTGA. CDR3 residues: CASSSVPRGATNEKLFF. In DNA, the CDR3 is TGTGCCAGCAGCAGCGTGCCTCGGGGGGCAACTAATGAAAAACTGTTTTTT.

The genes are TRBV3-1 and TRBJ2-7; the match to TRBD2 covers 9 bases. V was clipped by 2 bases and J by 5 bases; unmatched bases: 10. The CDR3 covers 16 residues. Per the germline V gene, CDR1 is LGHDT and CDR2 is YNNKEL (reference sequence). The CDR3 region is CASSQSGGLALHEQYF. The CDR3 region has the DNA TGTGCCAGCAGCCAAAGTGGGGGACTAGCTCTTCACGAGCAGTACTTC.

This clonotype was recorded a few times. V and J are TRBV5-1 and TRBJ2-3; 7 bases align to TRBD1. The CDR3 has 18 amino acids. The V and J ends lost 4 bases and 1 base, in that order; junction bases with no gene match: 15. From germline, CDR1 is SGHRS and CDR2 YFSETQ. In DNA form, the CDR3 reads TGCGCCAGCAGCAGCACCGGGACAGTCGGATTCCGCACAGATACGCAGTATTTT. This gives the protein CASSSTGTVGFRTDTQYF.

This clonotype showed up just a few times. The chain links TRBV7-9 to TRBJ1-6; 8 nucleotides match TRBD1. Germline V gene data show CDR1 as SEHNR and CDR2 as FQNEAQ (reference sequence). The CDR3 is 18 residues long. The V gene end was trimmed by 5 bases and the J gene end by 1 base; junction bases not matched to a gene: 10. CDR3 DNA sequence: TGTGCCAGCAGCCCGGCCGGACAGGGAGGGTCCTATAATTCACCCCTCCACTTT. This codes for CASSPAGQGGSYNSPLHF. Full variable domain (missing parts from reference TRBV7-9 and TRBJ1-6): DTGVSQNPRHKITKRGQNVTFRCDPISEHNRLYWYRQTLGQGPEFLTYFQNEAQLEKSRLLSDRFSAERPKGSFSTLEIQRTEQGDSAMYLCASSPAGQGGSYNSPLHFGNGTRLTVT.

This sequence joins TRBV5-5 and TRBJ1-2, with D possibly being TRBD1 (6 bases). Germline V gives CDR1 SGHKS, CDR2 YYEKEE (reference sequence). V shed 4 bases and J shed 1 base, with 17 bases lying between them. CDR3 length: 16 residues. The CDR3 is CASSPFRPGDNYGYTF. Written as DNA, the CDR3 is TGTGCCAGCAGCCCTTTCCGGCCAGGGGATAACTATGGCTACACCTTC.

The sample holds many counts of this clonotype. The rearrangement links TRBV5-1 to TRBJ1-2, with 7 bases matching TRBD1. This CDR3 is built from 14 residues. Germline V CDR1 and CDR2: SGHRS, YFSETQ. With V trimmed by 2 bases and J by 6 bases, 7 bases remained unmatched. The CDR3 bases are TGCGCCAGCAGCTTAAACCGACAGGGACATGGCTACACCTTC. Its protein product is CASSLNRQGHGYTF.

The J gene is TRBJ2-1, the V gene TRBV11-2, with 13 bases aligning to TRBD2. The CDR3 consists of 14 residues. Germline-derived CDR1 and CDR2 are SGHAT and FQNNGV. Trimming cost V 6 bases and J 9 bases; bases outside gene matches: 5. The DNA of the CDR3 is TGTGCCAGCAGTCAACTAGCGGGGGGGTTTGAGCAGTTCTTC. It translates to CASSQLAGGFEQFF.

This clonotype was seen at least ten times. The CDR3: CASSSRFRLQYF. The CDR3 DNA sequence: TGTGCCAGCAGTTCCCGATTCCGTTTACAGTACTTC. The chain recombines TRBV6-5 with TRBJ2-5, with D uncertain. Per germline, CDR1 MNHEY and CDR2 SVGAGI. The CDR3 length is 12 residues. V was trimmed by 4 bases and J by 11 bases, leaving 14 bases between them.

This clonotype was seen only once. The genes are TRBV5-6 and TRBJ1-5, with D perhaps TRBD1 (5 bases). Deletions cut 0 bases from V and 0 bases from J, with 13 bases between. The germline CDR1 and CDR2 sequences are SGHDT and YYEEEE. This CDR3 contains 17 residues. As DNA, the CDR3 is TGTGCCAGCAGCTTGGCGAGTCAGGGAGATAGCAATCAGCCCCAGCATTTT. Its protein is CASSLASQGDSNQPQHF.

The chain combines TRBV6-1 with TRBJ1-1; no firm D call. Germline V gives CDR1 MNHNS, CDR2 SASEGT. Deletions cut 6 bases from V and 3 bases from J, with 14 bases between. The CDR3 totals 14 residues. CDR3 DNA sequence: TGTGCCAGCAGAGGCCGTGGGGAGGACACTGAAGCTTTCTTT. It is translated as CASRGRGEDTEAFF.

This chain uses TRBV11-2 with TRBJ2-7; D is perhaps TRBD1 or TRBD2 (6 bases each). The J call may be incorrect, as the DNA end agrees better with TRBJ2-5. This CDR3 spans 15 amino acids. Germline V gene lookup returns CDR1 SGHAT and CDR2 FQNNGV. The CDR3 nucleotides are TGTGCCAGCAGTCGGGCGGTGGGGGGCCGAGAGACCCAGTACTTC. Translating gives CASSRAVGGRETQYF.